Given below is one TCR beta chain in context. It lacks a known antigen. Base qualities are not at hand, and no much larger clone is one base apart. The data derive from a study of CD8 T cells in Susac syndrome (dated by TCRdb to the late 2010s). Looking at the study overall: Repertoire sequencing was used to test whether CD8+ T cell activation and differentiation in Susac syndrome was antigen driven. The study compared CD8+ T cell repertoire clonality among 11 to 12 healthy donors, 14 Susac syndrome patients and fewer than 19 multiple sclerosis patients.

Peripheral blood CD8+ and CD4+ T cells from healthy donors, Susac syndrome patients and multiple sclerosis patients were profiled by high-throughput TCR beta sequencing. The healthy donors served as controls matched for age and sex. CD8+ TEMRA cells were enriched by FACS, while bulk CD8+ and CD4+ T cells were purified by magnetic negative isolation. Blood was collected in EDTA tubes and processed within 24 hours, with PBMCs isolated through density gradient centrifugation. PBMCs intended for TCR sequencing were frozen in liquid nitrogen and were later thawed in a 37 degrees C water bath. The sorted or isolated CD4+, CD8+ and CD8+ TEMRA cells reached a purity of at least 90%. RNA was extracted using the RNeasy kit, and roughly 0.5 to 1 microgram was reverse transcribed with random hexamers. The immunoSEQ multiplex PCR assay, which covers 54 Vbeta and 13 Jbeta segments, was used to amplify TCR beta CDR3 regions. To correct PCR amplification bias, a synthetic template baseline was used for both primer optimization and computational correction. The study's processing was this. Only productive sequences were kept, with reads annotated to V, D and J genes according to IMGT and analyzed in immunoSEQ Analyzer. Clonality was computed as one minus Shannon entropy normalized by log2 of the number of productive unique sequences. Public and private clones were assessed among the 100 most prevalent clones of each patient and control. A clone was defined as Susac-specific if it was absent from the healthy and MS cohorts, from approximately 980 published viral clones and from other ImmuneACCESS disease sequences. TCRdb ran its own pipeline on the public reads, namely fastp trimming at Q25 and MiXCR clone calling, and kept in-frame beta chains. Each entry merges the rows of one CDR3 protein and shows their most common DNA and genes. V and J calls and clone size were set by TCRdb, not the authors. This sample lists over 80,000 distinct CDR3 sequences; about 93% were detected once. The leading ten clones occupy roughly 0.32% of the sample.

Beyond this particular receptor, the publication reports: The TCR sequencing and HLA analysis was acknowledged to have included a relatively small number of individuals.

Trimming at the junction amounts to 4 bases on V and 9 bases on J, and the germline ends lie 14 bases apart. According to the germline V gene, CDR1 reads SGDLS and CDR2 reads YYNGEE. Including cysteine and phenylalanine, the CDR3 has 12 amino acids. Just CDR3 DNA is preserved here, 36 bases in frame from base 1. The receptor comes from a human donor in good health. The rearranged segments are TRBV9 and TRBJ2-7, and possibly TRBD2, on 5 matching bases. Sequencing was carried out using CD8+ T cells from PBMCs. The CDR3 protein sequence reads: CASSPLGGVQYF. The nucleotide sequence is TGTGCCAGCAGCCCACTAGGCGGAGTGCAGTACTTC.